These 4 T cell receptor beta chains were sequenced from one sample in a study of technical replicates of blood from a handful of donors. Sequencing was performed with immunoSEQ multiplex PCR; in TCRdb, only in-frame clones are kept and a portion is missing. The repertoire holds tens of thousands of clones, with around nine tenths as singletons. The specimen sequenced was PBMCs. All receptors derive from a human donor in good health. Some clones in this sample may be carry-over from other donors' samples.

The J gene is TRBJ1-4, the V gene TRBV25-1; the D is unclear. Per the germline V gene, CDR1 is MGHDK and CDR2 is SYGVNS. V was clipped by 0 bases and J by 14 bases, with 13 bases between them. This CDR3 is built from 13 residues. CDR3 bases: TGTGCCAGCAGTGAATACGCCACCCGGTCGCTGTTTTTT. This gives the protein CASSEYATRSLFF. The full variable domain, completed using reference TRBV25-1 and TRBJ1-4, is EADIYQTPRYLVIGTGKKITLECSQTMGHDKMYWYQQDPGMELHLIHYSYGVNSTEKGDLSSESTVSRIRTEHFPLTLESARPSHTSQYLCASSEYATRSLFFGSGTQLSVL.

This CDR3 is CASSPLDRVYEQYF. As DNA, the CDR3 is TGTGCCAGCAGTCCCCTGGACAGGGTGTACGAGCAGTACTTC. This chain connects TRBV27 to TRBJ2-7; the match to TRBD1 covers 8 bases. This CDR3 has 14 residues. The V gene end was trimmed by 5 bases and the J gene end by 4 bases; junction bases not matched to a gene: 7. The germline V gene has CDR1 MNHEY and CDR2 SMNVEV (reference sequence).

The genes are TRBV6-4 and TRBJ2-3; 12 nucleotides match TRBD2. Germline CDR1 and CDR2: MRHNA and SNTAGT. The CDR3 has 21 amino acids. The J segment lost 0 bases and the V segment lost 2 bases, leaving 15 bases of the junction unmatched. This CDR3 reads CASSDLTSGRPGGSSTDTQYF. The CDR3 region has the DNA TGTGCCAGCAGTGACCTAACTAGCGGGAGGCCCGGAGGCTCTAGCACAGATACGCAGTATTTT.

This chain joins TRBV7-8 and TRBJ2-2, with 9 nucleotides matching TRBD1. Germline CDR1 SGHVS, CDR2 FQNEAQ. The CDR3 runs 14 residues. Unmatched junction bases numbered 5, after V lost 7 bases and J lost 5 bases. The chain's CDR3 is CASISTGGTGELFF. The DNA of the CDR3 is TGTGCCAGCATCTCGACAGGGGGTACCGGGGAGCTGTTTTTT.